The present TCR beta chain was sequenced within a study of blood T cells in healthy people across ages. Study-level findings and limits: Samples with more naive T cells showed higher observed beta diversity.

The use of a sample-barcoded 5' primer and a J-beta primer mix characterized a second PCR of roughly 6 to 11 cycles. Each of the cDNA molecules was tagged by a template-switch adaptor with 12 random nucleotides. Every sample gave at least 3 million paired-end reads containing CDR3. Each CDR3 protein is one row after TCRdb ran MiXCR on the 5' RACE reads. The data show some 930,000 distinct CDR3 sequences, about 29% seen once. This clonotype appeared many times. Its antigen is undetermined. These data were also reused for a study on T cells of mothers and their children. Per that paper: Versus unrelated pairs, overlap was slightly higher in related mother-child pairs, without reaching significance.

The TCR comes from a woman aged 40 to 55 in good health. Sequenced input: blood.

Here the CDR3 DNA reads TGTGCCAGCGGGGAGGGGGCGACAGGGTTCTATGGCTACACCTTC. Protein: CASGEGATGFYGYTF. The V gene is TRBV2, the J gene TRBJ1-2, with TRBD1 matching 7 bases. With 8 bases clipped from V and 4 bases from J, the junction kept 13 bases outside the gene matches. The germline CDR1 and CDR2 sequences are SNHLY and FYNNEI. This CDR3 has 15 residues.